This T cell receptor (beta chain) was sequenced for a study of patients and donors after allogeneic stem cell transplantation. The CDR3 runs 16 residues. Germline V gene sequence: CDR1 SGDLS, CDR2 YYNGEE. Trimming cost V 0 bases and J 5 bases, with 16 bases left between them. MiXCR, applied by TCRdb to the RT-PCR reads, yields one record per CDR3 protein. The sample contains some 150,000 distinct CDR3 sequences, approximately 40% of which appear only once. V usage is TRBV9 and J usage is TRBJ2-3; D is perhaps TRBD1 (5 bases). The receptor was derived from a human donor who was either an allogeneic HSCT recipient or a stem cell or donor lymphocyte infusion donor (not recorded which). It is not recorded whose cells these are; they may come from a transplant donor. The sequenced sample was blood, either unsorted or a sorted T cell fraction (not recorded which). DNA for the CDR3: TGTGCCAGCAGCGTAGTAGGCAGGGTAAGAGGAGATACGCAGTATTTT. Amino acids: CASSVVGRVRGDTQYF.